What follows are 16 T cell receptor beta chains derived from one specimen sequenced in a study of regulatory T cells in long-lasting Graves disease. HTBI primers from iRepertoire and Arm-PCR of CDR3 regions yielded the TCR beta libraries. TCRdb called the multiplex PCR reads again in MiXCR, with one record for every CDR3 protein. The data contain a few hundred thousand distinct CDR3 sequences, 15% to 20% of them singletons. Time point indicated: newly diagnosed GD, antithyroid drugs for less than 3 months. PBMC-extracted RNA yielded the TCR library. This sample also appeared in a second study, on T cells in Graves' hyperthyroidism and ophthalmopathy.

Sequenced material: peripheral blood mononuclear cells (PBMCs), taken at new diagnosis, from a patient treated with antithyroid drugs. The receptors originated from a woman aged 18-35 years with Graves disease.

This clonotype has at least ten counts. This chain joins TRBV2 and TRBJ2-7; D not resolved. CDR1 is SNHLY and CDR2 is FYNNEI in the germline V gene. This CDR3 is 12 amino acids long. With 2 bases removed from V and 0 bases from J, the gap between germline ends came to 2 bases. CDR3 sequence reads: CASSEYSYEQYF. The CDR3 region has the DNA TGTGCCAGCAGTGAATACTCCTACGAGCAGTACTTC.

This clonotype was detected ten times or more. The chain employs TRBV30 and TRBJ2-1; either TRBD1 or TRBD2 may fit D (5 bases each). Trimming shortened V by 2 bases and J by 8 bases, and 13 bases separated the two germline ends. The CDR3 has 13 amino acids. Germline V gene lookup returns CDR1 GTSNPN and CDR2 SVGIG (reference sequence). CDR3 sequence reads: CAWSKRGEDEQFF. The CDR3 coding sequence is TGTGCCTGGAGTAAAAGGGGAGAAGATGAGCAGTTCTTC.

V is TRBV5-1 and J is TRBJ1-2; 8 positions match TRBD1. CDR3 length: 14 residues. Germline V gene lookup returns CDR1 SGHRS and CDR2 YFSETQ. V shed 5 bases, J shed 2 bases, and the junction held 5 bases outside the gene matches. The CDR3 DNA reads as TGCGCCAGCAGGCCCGGGACAGGCAACTATGGCTACACCTTC. This translates into CASRPGTGNYGYTF.

This clonotype occurred a few times. The chain employs TRBV4-1 and TRBJ1-6; D remains unclear. Germline CDR1 and CDR2: MGHRA and YSYEKL. This CDR3 region has 16 residues. V lost 4 bases to trimming and J lost 6 bases, with 16 bases between them. The CDR3 loop reads CASSPTPDGFNSPLHF. CDR3 nucleotides: TGCGCCAGCAGCCCTACTCCGGACGGGTTTAATTCACCCCTCCACTTT.

To note about this clonotype: Given a much more abundant clone one base away, this may be a read error. The CDR3, as DNA: TGTGCCAGCCAGATAGGGTTACTTCAGCCCCAGCATTTT. This gives the protein CASQIGLLQPQHF. The chain has TRBV28 and TRBJ1-5, with D unresolved. The length of the CDR3 is 13 residues. V shed 8 bases and J shed 6 bases, with 14 bases lying between them. Germline CDR1 MDHEN, CDR2 SYDVKM.

This chain joins TRBV28 and TRBJ2-4; 8 bases map to TRBD1. The junction had 22 bases not matched to a gene; V was cut back by 2 bases and J by 1 base. The CDR3 consists of 22 residues. Germline assignment: CDR1 MDHEN and CDR2 SYDVKM. This CDR3 reads CASSLPTTAPGGRRVAKNIQYF. DNA of the CDR3: TGTGCCAGCAGTTTACCGACGACAGCGCCAGGGGGCAGAAGGGTGGCCAAAAACATTCAGTACTTC.

In the case of this clonotype: A read error may explain this, as a much larger clone is one base away. Without the conserved terminal phenylalanine or tryptophan, this CDR3 likely stems from a read error. The CDR3 region is CASSLSRGQETQYS. The CDR3 nucleotides read TGTGCCAGCAGTTTATCCAGGGGGCAAGAGACCCAGTACTCC. This chain connects TRBV28 to TRBJ2-5, with 7 bases matching TRBD1. Per the germline V gene, CDR1 is MDHEN and CDR2 is SYDVKM. The CDR3 covers 14 residues. After removal of 1 base from V and 2 bases from J, the junction contained 1 base not matched to a gene.

The table lists this clonotype with many counts. The chain is built from TRBV12-3 or TRBV12-4 and TRBJ2-5, with 14 bases matching TRBD2. J lost 2 bases, V lost 5 bases, and 7 bases had no gene match. The CDR3 has 17 amino acids. CDR3 in DNA: TGTGCCAGCAGTCTCCGGACTAGCGGGAGGACGCAAGAGACCCAGTACTTC. It encodes CASSLRTSGRTQETQYF.

This clonotype was seen only a few times. In DNA form, the CDR3 reads TGTGCCAGTAGTACGGGGGGCGCATACGAGCAGTACTTC. Amino acids: CASSTGGAYEQYF. The chain uses TRBV19 and TRBJ2-7; the D gene is possibly TRBD2 (7 bases). The CDR3 is 13 amino acids. Trimming pared 4 bases from V and 4 bases from J, leaving 11 bases between. Germline lookup yields CDR1 LNHDA and CDR2 SQIVND (reference sequence). The variable domain in full, with the rest retrieved from reference TRBV19 and TRBJ2-7, is DGGITQSPKYLFRKEGQNVTLSCEQNLNHDAMYWYRQDPGQGLRLIYYSQIVNDFQKGDIAEGYSVSREKKESFPLTVTSAQKNPTAFYLCASSTGGAYEQYFGPGTRLTVT.

J is TRBJ2-5 and V is TRBV19; perhaps D is TRBD1 or TRBD2 (6 bases each). Germline CDR1 reads LNHDA; CDR2 reads SQIVND (reference sequence). CDR3 size: 17 residues. The ends were cut back, 3 bases at V and 7 bases at J, with 24 bases in the middle. CDR3 bases: TGTGCCAGTAGTATCCCTTCGACAGGACGGGGGAGGAGGACCCAGTACTTC. Protein product: CASSIPSTGRGRRTQYF.

The sample holds many counts of this clonotype. The V gene is TRBV18, the J gene TRBJ1-2; D is ambiguous. Germline CDR1 is KGHSH and CDR2 is LQKENI. Trimming left V 3 bases short and J 2 bases short, with 7 bases between. The CDR3 has 13 residues. CDR3: CASSPEQNYGYTF. The DNA for the CDR3 is TGTGCCAGCTCACCGGAGCAGAACTATGGCTACACCTTC. The full variable domain, with the rest looked up from reference TRBV18 and TRBJ1-2, is NAGVMQNPRHLVRRRGQEARLRCSPMKGHSHVYWYRQLPEEGLKFMVYLQKENIIDESGMPKERFSAEFPKEGPSILRIQQVVRGDSAAYFCASSPEQNYGYTFGSGTRLTVV.

This clonotype was recorded many times. This chain links TRBV5-1 with TRBJ2-1, with TRBD2 matching 9 bases. J lost 8 bases, V lost 3 bases, and 9 bases had no gene match. Per the germline V gene, CDR1 is SGHRS and CDR2 is YFSETQ. The CDR3 consists of 15 residues. The CDR3 spells CASSSRSGGFDEQFF. CDR3 nucleotide sequence: TGCGCCAGCAGCTCACGGAGCGGGGGGTTCGATGAGCAGTTCTTC.

This clonotype was detected ten times or more. The gene calls are TRBV7-3 and TRBJ1-1, with TRBD1 as a possible D gene (5 bases). This CDR3 is 13 amino acids long. The V end was cut by 6 bases, the J end by 4 bases, with 12 bases between. Per the germline V gene, CDR1 is SGHTA and CDR2 is FQGTGA. CDR3 nucleotides: TGTGCCAGCAGTTCGCGGGGGGGCACTGAAGCTTTCTTT. It yields the protein CASSSRGGTEAFF.

At least ten counts were recorded for this clonotype. The rearrangement links TRBV11-2 to TRBJ2-3, with D possibly being TRBD1 or TRBD2 (5 bases each). Trimming left V 6 bases short and J 9 bases short, with 16 bases between. Germline CDR1 is SGHAT and CDR2 is FQNNGV. The CDR3 length is 13 residues. Written as DNA, the CDR3 is TGTGCCAGCAGGGCGTTTGGGGGAGCGACGCAGTATTTT. It is translated as CASRAFGGATQYF.

This chain joins TRBV29-1 and TRBJ2-1; 11 bases match TRBD2. There are 16 residues in the CDR3. Germline CDR1 SQVTM, CDR2 ANQGSEA. J gave up 8 bases and V 6 bases, and 15 bases lay outside the gene matches. The CDR3 here is CSVITLAGGPRYEQFF. The DNA of the CDR3 is TGCAGCGTGATCACCTTAGCGGGGGGGCCGAGGTATGAGCAGTTCTTC.

Ten or more counts support this clonotype. V is TRBV2 and J is TRBJ2-3; 11 nucleotides align to TRBD1. The germline gives CDR1 SNHLY, CDR2 FYNNEI. The CDR3 runs 14 residues. J gave up 6 bases and V 6 bases, and 5 bases lay outside the gene matches. The CDR3 sequence is CASSRTGGLDTQYF. The CDR3 DNA is TGTGCCAGCAGCAGGACAGGGGGCCTCGATACGCAGTATTTT.